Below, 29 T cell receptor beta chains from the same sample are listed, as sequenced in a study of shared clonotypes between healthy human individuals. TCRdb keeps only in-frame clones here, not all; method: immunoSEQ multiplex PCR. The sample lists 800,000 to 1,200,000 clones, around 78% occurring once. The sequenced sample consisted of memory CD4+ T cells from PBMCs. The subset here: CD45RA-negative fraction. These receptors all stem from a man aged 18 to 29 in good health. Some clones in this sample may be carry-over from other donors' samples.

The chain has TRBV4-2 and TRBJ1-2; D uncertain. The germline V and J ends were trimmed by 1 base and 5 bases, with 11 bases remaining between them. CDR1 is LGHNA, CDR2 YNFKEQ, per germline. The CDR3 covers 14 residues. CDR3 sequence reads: CASSQAAGGYGYTF. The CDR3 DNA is TGTGCCAGCAGCCAAGCGGCAGGAGGGTATGGCTACACCTTC.

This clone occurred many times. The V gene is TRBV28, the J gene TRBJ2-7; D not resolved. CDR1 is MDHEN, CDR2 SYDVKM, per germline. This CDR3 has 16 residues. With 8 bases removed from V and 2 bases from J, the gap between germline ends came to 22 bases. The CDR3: CASRETLKRKPYEQYF. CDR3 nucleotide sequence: TGTGCCAGCCGAGAAACCCTGAAGCGTAAGCCCTACGAGCAGTACTTC.

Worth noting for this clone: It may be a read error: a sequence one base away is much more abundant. The CDR3 nucleotides read TGTGCCAGCAGCTTAGTAGGGTCTGGAAACACCATATATTTT. It codes for CASSLVGSGNTIYF. The V and J genes are TRBV7-2 and TRBJ1-3; D is ambiguous. There are 14 residues in the CDR3. The V end was cut by 1 base, the J end by 1 base, with 5 bases between. The germline CDR1 and CDR2 sequences are SGHTA and FQGNSA.

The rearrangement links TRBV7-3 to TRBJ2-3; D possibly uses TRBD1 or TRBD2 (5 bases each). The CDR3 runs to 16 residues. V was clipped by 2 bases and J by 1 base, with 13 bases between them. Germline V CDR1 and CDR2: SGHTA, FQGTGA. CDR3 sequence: CASSLRSGSGTDTQYF. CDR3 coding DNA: TGTGCCAGCAGCTTACGGTCAGGGAGTGGCACAGATACGCAGTATTTT.

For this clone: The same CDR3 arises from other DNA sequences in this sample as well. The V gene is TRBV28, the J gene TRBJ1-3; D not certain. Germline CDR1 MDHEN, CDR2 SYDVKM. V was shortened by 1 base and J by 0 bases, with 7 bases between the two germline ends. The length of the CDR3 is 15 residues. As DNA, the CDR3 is TGTGCCAGCAGTTTATCAGGTTTCTCTGGAAACACCATATATTTT. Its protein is CASSLSGFSGNTIYF.

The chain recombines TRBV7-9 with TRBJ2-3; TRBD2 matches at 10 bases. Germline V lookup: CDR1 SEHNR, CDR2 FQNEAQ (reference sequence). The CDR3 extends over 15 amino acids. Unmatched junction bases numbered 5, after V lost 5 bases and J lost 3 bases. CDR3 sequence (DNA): TGTGCCAGCAGCAAGGGGACTAGCGAGACAGATACGCAGTATTTT. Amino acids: CASSKGTSETDTQYF.

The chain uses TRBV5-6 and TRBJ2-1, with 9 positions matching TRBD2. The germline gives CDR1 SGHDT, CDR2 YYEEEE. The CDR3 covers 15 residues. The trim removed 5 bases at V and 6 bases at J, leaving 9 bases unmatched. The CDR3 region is CASRSYVAGANEQFF. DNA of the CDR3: TGTGCCAGCAGGTCTTACGTAGCGGGGGCCAATGAGCAGTTCTTC.

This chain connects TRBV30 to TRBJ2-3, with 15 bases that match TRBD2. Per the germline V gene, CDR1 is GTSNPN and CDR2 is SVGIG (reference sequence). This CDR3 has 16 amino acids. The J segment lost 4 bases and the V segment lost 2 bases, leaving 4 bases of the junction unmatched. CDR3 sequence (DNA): TGTGCCTGGAGTTTAGGACTAGCGGGAGGGGCAGATACGCAGTATTTT. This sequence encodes CAWSLGLAGGADTQYF. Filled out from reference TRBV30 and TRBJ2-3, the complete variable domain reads SQTIHQWPATLVQPVGSPLSLECTVEGTSNPNLYWYRQAAGRGLQLLFYSVGIGQISSEVPQNLSASRPQDRQFILSSKKLLLSDSGFYLCAWSLGLAGGADTQYFGPGTRLTVL.

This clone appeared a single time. CDR3 nucleotides: TGCAGCGTCCGACAGGGTGAAAACATTCAGTACTTC. It yields the protein CSVRQGENIQYF. The J gene is TRBJ2-4, the V gene TRBV29-1; TRBD1 matches at 7 bases. Germline-derived CDR1 and CDR2 are SQVTM and ANQGSEA. The CDR3 extends over 12 amino acids. V lost 6 bases to trimming and J lost 5 bases; unmatched junction nucleotides: 4.

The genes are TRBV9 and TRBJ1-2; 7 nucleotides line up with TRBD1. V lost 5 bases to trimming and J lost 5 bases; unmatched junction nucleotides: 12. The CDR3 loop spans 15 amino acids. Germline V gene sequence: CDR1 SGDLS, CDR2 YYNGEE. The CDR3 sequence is CASRKRQGLGYGYTF. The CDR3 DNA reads TGTGCCAGCAGAAAACGACAGGGTCTTGGATATGGCTACACCTTC.

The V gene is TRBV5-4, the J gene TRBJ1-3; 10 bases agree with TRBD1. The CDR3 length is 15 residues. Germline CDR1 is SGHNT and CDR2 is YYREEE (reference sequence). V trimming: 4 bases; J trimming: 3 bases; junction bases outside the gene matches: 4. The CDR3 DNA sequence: TGTGCCAGCAGCCTCGGGACAGGGGTTGGAAACACCATATATTTT. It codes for CASSLGTGVGNTIYF. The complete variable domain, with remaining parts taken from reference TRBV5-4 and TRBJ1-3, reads ETGVTQSPTHLIKTRGQQVTLRCSSQSGHNTVSWYQQALGQGPQFIFQYYREEENGRGNFPPRFSGLQFPNYSSELNVNALELDDSALYLCASSLGTGVGNTIYFGEGSWLTVV.

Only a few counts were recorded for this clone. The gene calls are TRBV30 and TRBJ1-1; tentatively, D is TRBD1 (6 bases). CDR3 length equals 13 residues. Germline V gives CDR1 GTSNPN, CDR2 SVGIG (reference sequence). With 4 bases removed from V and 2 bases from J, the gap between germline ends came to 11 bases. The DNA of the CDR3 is TGTGCCTGGATGGGGGCGCGAAACACTGAAGCTTTCTTT. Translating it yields CAWMGARNTEAFF.

The CDR3 loop is CASSPPLSSTTGDTQYF. CDR3 nucleotides: TGTGCCAGCAGCCCCCCCTTAAGTAGTACAACAGGCGATACGCAGTATTTT. The rearrangement uses TRBV7-9 and TRBJ2-3; weak D call: TRBD1 (5 bases). The V end lost 5 bases, the J end lost 6 bases, and 24 bases lay between the germline ends. The CDR3 has 17 amino acids. Germline V gene sequence: CDR1 SEHNR, CDR2 FQNEAQ (reference sequence).

The CDR3 bases are TGTGCCAGCAGCTTCGGGACTAGTACCAGCACAGATACGCAGTATTTT. This encodes CASSFGTSTSTDTQYF. This sequence joins TRBV11-2 and TRBJ2-3, with TRBD2 matching over 8 bases. CDR1 is SGHAT, CDR2 FQNNGV, per germline. Germline trimming cut 3 bases from V and 0 bases from J; bases unmatched to any gene: 5. CDR3 size: 16 residues.

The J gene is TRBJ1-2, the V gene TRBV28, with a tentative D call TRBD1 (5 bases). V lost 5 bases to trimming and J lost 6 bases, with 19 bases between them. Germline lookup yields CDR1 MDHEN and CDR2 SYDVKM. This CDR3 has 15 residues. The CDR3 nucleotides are TGTGCCAGCAGTGCCCAGGGTAGAAGTAGCCATGGCTACACCTTC. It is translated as CASSAQGRSSHGYTF.

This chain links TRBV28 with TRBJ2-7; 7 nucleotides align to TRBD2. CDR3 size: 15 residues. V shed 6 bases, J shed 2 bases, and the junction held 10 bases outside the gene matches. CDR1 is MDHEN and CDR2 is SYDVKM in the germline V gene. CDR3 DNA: TGTGCCAGCAGGAAACCCGGGACTACCACCTACGAGCAGTACTTC. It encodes CASRKPGTTTYEQYF.

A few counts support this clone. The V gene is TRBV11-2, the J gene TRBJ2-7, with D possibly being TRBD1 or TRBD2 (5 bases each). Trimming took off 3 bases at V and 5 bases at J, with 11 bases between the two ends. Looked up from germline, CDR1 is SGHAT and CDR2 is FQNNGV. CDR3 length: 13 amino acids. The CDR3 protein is CASSFGAGNEQYF. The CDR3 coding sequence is TGTGCCAGCAGCTTCGGGGCAGGGAACGAGCAGTACTTC.

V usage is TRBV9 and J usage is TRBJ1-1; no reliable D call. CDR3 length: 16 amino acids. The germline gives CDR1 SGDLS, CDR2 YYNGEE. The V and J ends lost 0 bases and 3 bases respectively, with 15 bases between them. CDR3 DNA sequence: TGTGCCAGCAGCGTAGCTCCCCGGGCGGAGGACACTGAAGCTTTCTTT. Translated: CASSVAPRAEDTEAFF.

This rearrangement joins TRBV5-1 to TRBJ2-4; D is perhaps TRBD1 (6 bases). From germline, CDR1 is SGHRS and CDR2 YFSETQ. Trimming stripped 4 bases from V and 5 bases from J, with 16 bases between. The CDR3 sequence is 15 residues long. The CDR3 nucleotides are TGCGCCAGCAGCCCTGGGACGAAGGGGGAAAACATTCAGTACTTC. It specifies CASSPGTKGENIQYF.

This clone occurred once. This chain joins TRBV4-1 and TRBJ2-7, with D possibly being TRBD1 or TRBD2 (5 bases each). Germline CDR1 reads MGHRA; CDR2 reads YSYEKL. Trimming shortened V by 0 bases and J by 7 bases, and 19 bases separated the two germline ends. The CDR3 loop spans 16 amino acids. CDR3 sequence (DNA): TGCGCCAGCAGCCAAGAGGTTGGGACCTCCTATAGGGAGCAGTACTTC. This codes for CASSQEVGTSYREQYF.

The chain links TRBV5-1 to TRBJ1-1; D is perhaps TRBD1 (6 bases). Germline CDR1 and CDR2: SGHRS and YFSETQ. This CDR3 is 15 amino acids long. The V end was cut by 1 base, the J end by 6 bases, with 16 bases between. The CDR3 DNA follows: TGCGCCAGCAGCTTGCCGGGGGCAGGGGCGGCTGAAGCTTTCTTT. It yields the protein CASSLPGAGAAEAFF.

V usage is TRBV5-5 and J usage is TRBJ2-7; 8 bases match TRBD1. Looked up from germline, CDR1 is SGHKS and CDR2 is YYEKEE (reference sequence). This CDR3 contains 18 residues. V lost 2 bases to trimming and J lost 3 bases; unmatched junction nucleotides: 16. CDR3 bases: TGTGCCAGCAGCTTCGGACAGGGAGGAAAGTCTGGTCTCTACGAGCAGTACTTC. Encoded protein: CASSFGQGGKSGLYEQYF.

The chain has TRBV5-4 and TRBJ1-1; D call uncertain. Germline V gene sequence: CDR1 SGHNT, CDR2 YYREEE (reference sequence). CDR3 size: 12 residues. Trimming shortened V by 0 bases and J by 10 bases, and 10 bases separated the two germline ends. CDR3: CASSLEANVAFF. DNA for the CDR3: TGTGCCAGCAGCTTGGAAGCTAATGTAGCTTTCTTT.

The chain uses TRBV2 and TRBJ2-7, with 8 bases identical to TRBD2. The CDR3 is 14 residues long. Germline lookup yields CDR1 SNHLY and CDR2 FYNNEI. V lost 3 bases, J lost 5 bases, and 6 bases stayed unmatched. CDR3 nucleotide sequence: TGTGCCAGCAGTGATCCGGGAGGGCGAGACGAGCAGTACTTC. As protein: CASSDPGGRDEQYF.

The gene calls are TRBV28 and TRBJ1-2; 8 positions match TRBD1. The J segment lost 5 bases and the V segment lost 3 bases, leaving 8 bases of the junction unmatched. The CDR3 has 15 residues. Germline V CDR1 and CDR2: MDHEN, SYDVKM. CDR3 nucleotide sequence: TGTGCCAGCAGTTTCTTGAGACAGGGGAAGTATGGCTACACCTTC. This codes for CASSFLRQGKYGYTF.

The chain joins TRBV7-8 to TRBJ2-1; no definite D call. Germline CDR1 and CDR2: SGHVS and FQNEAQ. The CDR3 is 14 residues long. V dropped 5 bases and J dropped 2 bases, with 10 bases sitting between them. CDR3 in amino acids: CASSAAKAYNEQFF. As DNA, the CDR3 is TGTGCCAGCAGCGCGGCCAAGGCCTACAATGAGCAGTTCTTC.

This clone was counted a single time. This CDR3 is CASRTVRAGYTF. The CDR3 DNA reads TGTGCCAGCAGGACCGTTCGGGCTGGCTACACCTTC. The chain is built from TRBV6-5 and TRBJ1-2; D is ambiguous. The CDR3 has 12 residues. Germline CDR1 reads MNHEY; CDR2 reads SVGAGI. V gave up 6 bases and J gave up 7 bases, with 12 bases separating them.

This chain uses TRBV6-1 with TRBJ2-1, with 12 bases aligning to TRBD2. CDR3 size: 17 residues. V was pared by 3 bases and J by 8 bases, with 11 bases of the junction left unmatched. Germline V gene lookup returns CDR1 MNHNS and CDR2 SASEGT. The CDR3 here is CASSDAETSGSFYEQFF. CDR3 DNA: TGTGCCAGCAGTGATGCTGAGACTAGCGGGAGTTTTTATGAGCAGTTCTTC.

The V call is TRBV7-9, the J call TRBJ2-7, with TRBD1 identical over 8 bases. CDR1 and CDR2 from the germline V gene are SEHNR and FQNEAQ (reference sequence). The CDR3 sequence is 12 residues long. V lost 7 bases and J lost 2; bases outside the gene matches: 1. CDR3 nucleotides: TGTGCCAGCATGGACAGGGCCTACGAGCAGTACTTC. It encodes CASMDRAYEQYF.